Listed below are T cell receptor beta chains from one sample, sequenced in a study of shared clonotypes between healthy human individuals. Clones were sequenced by immunoSEQ multiplex PCR, and TCRdb holds only the in-frame ones, with some missing. This table has roughly 2.2 million clones, 90% to 95% appearing once. The sequencing input was naive CD4+ T cells from PBMCs. The receptor source for this set is a man aged 18 to 29 in good health. Some clones in this sample may be carry-over from other donors' samples. Each CDR3 is given with its conserved first and last residue. D genes are given only for firm matches. Only part of the rows carry a size: once, few, many, or a class if the clone is expanded.

d_call j_call clone_size v_call cdr3_aa cdr3_nt
- TRBJ1-1 - TRBV15 CATSREGRGTTEAFF TGTGCCACCAGCAGAGAGGGCCGGGGGACAACTGAAGCTTTCTTT
- TRBJ2-2 - TRBV15 CATSRIIGGPGELFF TGTGCCACCAGCAGAATTATAGGGGGACCCGGGGAGCTGTTTTTT
- TRBJ2-5 - TRBV29-1 CSVRDFSETQYF TGCAGCGTCCGGGACTTCTCCGAGACCCAGTACTTC
- TRBJ2-1 - TRBV9 CASSERDYTQQFF TGTGCCAGCAGCGAACGAGACTATACCCAGCAGTTCTTC
- TRBJ2-5 - TRBV25-1 CASSDLGTGQTQYF TGTGCCAGCAGTGACCTCGGGACCGGGCAGACCCAGTACTTC
- TRBJ2-1 - TRBV4-3 CASSPDRGREQFF TGCGCCAGCAGTCCCGACAGAGGGCGGGAGCAGTTCTTC
- TRBJ1-2 once TRBV5-4 CASSSGGRESYGYTF TGTGCCAGCAGCTCCGGCGGCAGGGAAAGCTATGGCTACACCTTC
TRBD2 TRBJ2-7 - TRBV6-1 CASRGPGLAGYEQYF TGTGCCAGCAGGGGCCCGGGACTAGCTGGTTACGAGCAGTACTTC
TRBD2 TRBJ2-6 - TRBV5-1 CASRGLAGVRPGANVLTF TGCGCCAGTCGGGGACTAGCGGGAGTGCGTCCTGGGGCCAACGTCCTGACTTTC
- TRBJ1-2 - TRBV9 CASSGSGEGYGYTF TGTGCCAGCAGCGGGTCGGGGGAAGGCTATGGCTACACCTTC
TRBD2 TRBJ2-7 - TRBV4-1 CASSPVAGGANYEQYF TGCGCCAGCAGCCCAGTAGCGGGAGGCGCCAACTACGAGCAGTACTTC
TRBD1 TRBJ1-1 - TRBV29-1 CSTAQGDTEAFF TGCAGCACAGCCCAGGGGGACACTGAAGCTTTCTTT
- TRBJ2-7 - TRBV5-1 CASSFSAGTYEQYF TGCGCCAGCAGCTTCTCGGCGGGAACCTACGAGCAGTACTTC
TRBD2 TRBJ2-7 - TRBV7-2 CASSLGLAVTYEQYF TGTGCCAGCAGCTTAGGACTAGCGGTGACATACGAGCAGTACTTC
- TRBJ2-1 - TRBV2 CASSDDSSYNEQFF TGTGCCAGCAGTGACGACAGCTCCTACAATGAGCAGTTCTTC
TRBD2 TRBJ2-1 once TRBV7-8 CASSRPGLAGSEQFF TGTGCCAGCAGCAGACCGGGACTAGCGGGAAGCGAGCAGTTCTTC
TRBD2 TRBJ2-5 - TRBV28 CASSLRFVGTSGRKGSETQYF TGTGCCAGCAGTTTAAGATTTGTCGGGACTAGCGGGAGAAAAGGATCGGAGACCCAGTACTTC
- TRBJ1-1 few TRBV7-9 CASSLMRTETEAFF TGTGCCAGCAGCTTAATGAGGACAGAGACTGAAGCTTTCTTT
TRBD2 TRBJ2-2 once TRBV29-1 CSVRTSGSAAGELFF TGCAGCGTTCGGACTAGCGGGAGTGCAGCCGGGGAGCTGTTTTTT
TRBD2 TRBJ2-1 - TRBV6-6 CASNSRGVAGVGEQFF TGTGCCAGCAACTCCCGGGGTGTAGCGGGAGTAGGTGAGCAGTTCTTC
- TRBJ1-4 - TRBV6-1 CASSESGRRVWEKLFF TGTGCCAGCAGTGAGTCGGGAAGAAGGGTTTGGGAAAAACTGTTTTTT
- TRBJ2-7 - TRBV5-6 CASSLGRYEQYF TGTGCCAGCAGCTTGGGCCGCTACGAGCAGTACTTC
- TRBJ2-5 - TRBV9 CASSVDPWETQYF TGTGCCAGCAGCGTAGATCCTTGGGAGACCCAGTACTTC
TRBD2 TRBJ2-2 - TRBV9 CASSSRAGTNTGELFF TGTGCCAGCAGCTCTCGAGCGGGAACAAACACCGGGGAGCTGTTTTTT
- TRBJ2-3 - TRBV7-9 CASSFTPDSQSSTDTQYF TGTGCCAGCAGCTTTACGCCGGACAGTCAATCTAGCACAGATACGCAGTATTTT
TRBD1 TRBJ1-2 - TRBV19 CASRGQGARGYTF TGTGCCAGTCGGGGACAGGGGGCGAGGGGCTACACCTTC
TRBD1 TRBJ2-3 - TRBV7-9 CASSLQGWRADTQYF TGTGCCAGCTCCCTACAGGGGTGGCGCGCAGATACGCAGTATTTT
- TRBJ2-4 - TRBV5-1 CASSFGQEGDIQYF TGCGCCAGCAGCTTCGGACAGGAGGGAGACATTCAGTACTTC
TRBD1 TRBJ2-4 - TRBV19 CASSPEGQGLAKNIQYF TGTGCCAGTAGTCCAGAAGGACAGGGGCTCGCCAAAAACATTCAGTACTTC
TRBD1 TRBJ2-1 - TRBV7-9 CASSQTGGAWNEQFF TGTGCCAGCAGCCAGACAGGGGGCGCATGGAATGAGCAGTTCTTC
TRBD1 TRBJ2-7 - TRBV19 CASSVDRADSEQYF TGTGCCAGTAGTGTGGACAGGGCAGACTCCGAGCAGTACTTC
- TRBJ2-7 - TRBV5-1 CASSEGFREQYF TGCGCCAGCAGTGAGGGATTCCGCGAGCAGTACTTC
- TRBJ2-7 - TRBV25-1 CASTPDGTPKQYF TGTGCCAGCACCCCCGACGGGACCCCTAAGCAGTACTTC
- TRBJ1-2 - TRBV11-1 CASSPRLGGGYTF TGTGCCAGCAGCCCCCGGCTAGGCGGTGGCTACACCTTC
TRBD1 TRBJ1-3 - TRBV7-8 CASSLVGGVEGASGNTIYF TGTGCCAGCAGCTTAGTGGGAGGGGTAGAGGGGGCCTCTGGAAACACCATATATTTT
- TRBJ2-5 once TRBV30 CAWGDGETQYF TGTGCCTGGGGAGACGGAGAGACCCAGTACTTC
TRBD1 TRBJ2-7 - TRBV27 CASRETGQGGNEQYF TGTGCCAGCAGAGAAACAGGACAGGGGGGCAACGAGCAGTACTTC
TRBD1 TRBJ1-1 - TRBV7-8 CASSLAYRVTGGMNTEAFF TGTGCCAGCAGCTTAGCGTATAGGGTAACAGGGGGTATGAACACTGAAGCTTTCTTT
- TRBJ2-4 - TRBV6-1 CASSEAIILAGKNIQYF TGTGCCAGCAGTGAAGCGATCATACTAGCCGGCAAAAACATTCAGTACTTC
TRBD1 TRBJ2-1 - TRBV5-1 CASSMGQGNRGEQFF TGCGCCAGCAGCATGGGACAGGGGAATAGAGGTGAGCAGTTCTTC
- TRBJ1-4 - TRBV5-1 CASSFTGRATNEKLFF TGCGCCAGCAGCTTTACTGGGCGTGCAACTAATGAAAAACTGTTTTTT
- TRBJ2-7 - TRBV6-5 CASSQQTEYEQYF TGTGCCAGCAGCCAACAGACAGAGTACGAGCAGTACTTC
- TRBJ2-7 - TRBV6-1 CASSVGLTGYEQYF TGTGCCAGCAGTGTTGGGCTTACGGGATACGAGCAGTACTTC
- TRBJ1-4 - TRBV4-1 CASSQVGTTREKLFF TGCGCCAGCAGCCAAGTTGGGACTACACGAGAAAAACTGTTTTTT
TRBD2 TRBJ2-7 - TRBV6-5 CASSYSVAGPTEQYF TGTGCCAGCAGTTACTCGGTAGCGGGACCGACCGAGCAGTACTTC
- TRBJ2-2 - TRBV7-3 CASSPTLSSPGELFF TGTGCCAGCAGCCCAACCCTGAGCTCTCCCGGGGAGCTGTTTTTT
- TRBJ2-7 - TRBV27 CASSLVARSDVYEQYF TGTGCCAGCAGTTTAGTAGCTAGATCGGATGTCTACGAGCAGTACTTC
TRBD2 TRBJ2-7 - TRBV19 CASSARTSGNYEQYF TGTGCCAGTAGTGCCCGGACTAGCGGAAACTACGAGCAGTACTTC
- TRBJ2-6 - TRBV5-1 CASSFDPPGANVLTF TGCGCCAGCAGCTTTGACCCTCCAGGGGCCAACGTCCTGACTTTC
- TRBJ2-1 - TRBV7-8 CASSSSGPTYNEQFF TGTGCCAGCAGCTCCTCCGGACCCACTTACAATGAGCAGTTCTTC
- TRBJ1-5 - TRBV28 CASHVSNQPQHF TGTGCCAGCCACGTCAGCAATCAGCCCCAGCATTTT
- TRBJ2-1 once TRBV5-1 CASSLVRANIGEQFF TGCGCCAGCAGCTTGGTCCGAGCTAATATTGGTGAGCAGTTCTTC
TRBD1 TRBJ2-7 - TRBV27 CASSLKGQAYEQYF TGTGCCAGCAGTTTAAAGGGACAGGCCTACGAGCAGTACTTC
- TRBJ1-1 - TRBV5-1 CASSLVRAHTEAFF TGCGCCAGCAGCTTGGTGAGGGCCCACACTGAAGCTTTCTTT
- TRBJ1-5 - TRBV6-1 CASSEAEWQPQHF TGTGCCAGCAGTGAAGCTGAGTGGCAGCCCCAGCATTTT
- TRBJ2-5 - TRBV5-1 CASSVRETQYF TGCGCCAGCAGCGTCCGAGAGACCCAGTACTTC